Sequencing of this T cell receptor (beta chain) was carried out in a study of shared clonotypes between healthy human individuals (TCRdb year 2020). For the study in its entirety: Three men and two women, aged 18 to 49 years, made up the cohort. Per donor, three plates each were used for CD4 naive and CD4 memory, two for CD8 naive, and one for CD8 memory. Leukapheresis yielded between about 0.85 and 9.5 billion PBMCs per donor. Libraries were prepared and TCR repertoires were sequenced by different laboratories using diverse techniques, in order to increase sequencing depth and limit assay-specific biases. To estimate repertoire size and how much clonotype sharing occurs between individuals, the study deeply sequenced the blood TCR repertoires of about five healthy adults.

The donors were healthy, HIV-negative adults with no recently reported acute infections or vaccinations. Every donor was a Caucasian adult residing in Nashville, Tennessee, USA. CD4+ T cells were enriched by magnetic negative selection; naive cells were then positively selected on CD45RA, and the negative fraction formed the memory subset. Blood was collected by leukapheresis, and PBMCs were isolated by Ficoll-Histopaque density gradient centrifugation and then cryopreserved in liquid nitrogen vapor phase. Analytical flow cytometry was used to check the purity and quantity of every magnetically sorted T cell population. Each sorted fraction had its genomic DNA isolated and then quantified by UV absorbance on a Nanodrop 2000c. TCR CDR3 regions were amplified from genomic DNA by multiplex PCR using the deep immunoSEQ assay. Extracted genomic DNA from each cell subset was distributed evenly across all wells of several immunoSEQ 96-well plates, and each plate was treated as a replicate. For sorted subsets, each replicate PCR was loaded with 150 to 250 ng genomic DNA, equivalent to 32,000 or so T cell genomes. Purified libraries were measured with a Qubit 3.0 fluorometer, size-checked on a Bioanalyzer 2100, and measured again with the KAPA Library Quantification kit. A separate single-read 150-cycle Illumina NextSeq 550 flow cell was used to sequence each immunoSEQ 96-well plate. From the authors' description of their analysis: The immunoSEQ output contained only junctional sequences without quality scores, so filtering could not match that applied to full-length reads. Sequences were annotated with PyIR, a Python wrapper for IgBLAST v1.9, and V/J genes and CDR3 were assigned using IMGT germline references. Reads were removed for weak V/J assignments (E-value above 1e-6), missing CDR3, stop codons, out-of-frame junctions, or ambiguous translated residues. V3J clonotypes were defined by identical inferred V gene, J gene, and CDR3 amino acid sequence. To compute the percentage overlap between repertoires, the number of shared unique clonotypes was divided by the size of the smaller repertoire. Repertoire richness was assessed with RTK rarefaction, the Chao1 estimator, and Recon v2.1 estimates of unobserved clonotypes. For all TCRbeta clonotypes obtained by the gDNA method from four donors, generation probabilities were computed with OLGA. The table comes from immuneACCESS by way of TCRdb, which keeps in-frame sequences with V and J called. Part of the clones is missing from these tables; in studies checked, under half for an unresolved V gene and the rest for unknown reasons. V and J calls plus clone size are reproduced from that table; the DNA served to infer D and trimming. Within this sample are around 2.3 million clones, with almost 96% of them counted one time only. 0.1% to 0.15% of the sample rests with the top ten.

A word on this clone: The antigen it recognizes is unknown. Nothing much larger sits one base from this clone, and base qualities are not available.

Summary of the overall study and its limitations: Based on pairwise subsampling, the degree of clonotype sharing among donors was expected to be affected by sequencing depth. Naive subsets generally had larger estimated clonotype richness than memory subsets did. Sharing across several donors was observed for about 5% of naive CD4, around 3.5% of naive CD8, around 2.5% of memory CD4, and less than 0.45% of memory CD8 clonotypes. Clonotypes shared by all four sorted-subset donors showed higher generation probabilities than non-shared clonotypes. Sampling was limited to blood, and TCR repertoires in tissue likely differ from TCR repertoires in blood. The small number of donors limited the genetic and exposure-history diversity represented. Rarefaction of sorted-subset datasets indicated incomplete sequencing despite the large sequencing depth.

This sequence originates from a man between 18 and 35 years old in good health. The source material was naive CD4+ T cells sorted from blood. The cell subset or site tag for this specimen amounts to: CD45RA+ positively selected.

The encoded CDR3 is CASSPQGTGGIVTEAFF. The nucleotide sequence reads TGTGCCAGCAGCCCACAAGGGACAGGGGGCATTGTGACTGAAGCTTTCTTT. The V and J genes are TRBV7-9 and TRBJ1-1; TRBD1 aligns with 12 central bases. Its CDR3 holds 17 amino acids, cysteine through phenylalanine. Kept here is only the CDR3 DNA, which spans 51 bases and is read in frame from base 1. V is trimmed back by 5 bases and J by 5 bases, and the junction contains 12 bases that no gene match accounts for. CDR1 is given as SEHNR and CDR2 as FQNEAQ, both from the germline V gene (reference sequence).